A selection of T cell receptor beta chains follows, all from one sample in a study of T cell responses to AZD1222 COVID-19 vaccine. Sequencing was performed with immunoSEQ multiplex PCR; in TCRdb, only in-frame clones are kept and a portion is missing. The table has about 79,000 clones, approximately 80% seen once. The sample consisted of peripheral blood, taken on day 0 of AZD1222 vaccination. These receptors originate from an adult in good health. The CDR3 runs from the conserved cysteine through the conserved F or W.

V gene | CDR3 protein
TRBV30 | CAWSRVGLPLNEAYEQYF
TRBV6-5 | CATGGAGRYGYTF
TRBV5-4 | CASSPGLVNEKLFF
TRBV7-8 | CASSQEYGTIYF
TRBV7-8 | CASSSTERGLSYEQYF
TRBV6-5 | CASSYPDGHGYTF
TRBV5-1 | CASSLGGARGEAFF
TRBV5-4 | CASSARAAHSFEQYF
TRBV10-1 | CASSEPGATDTQYF
TRBV11-3 | CASSFALVAGGTGELFF